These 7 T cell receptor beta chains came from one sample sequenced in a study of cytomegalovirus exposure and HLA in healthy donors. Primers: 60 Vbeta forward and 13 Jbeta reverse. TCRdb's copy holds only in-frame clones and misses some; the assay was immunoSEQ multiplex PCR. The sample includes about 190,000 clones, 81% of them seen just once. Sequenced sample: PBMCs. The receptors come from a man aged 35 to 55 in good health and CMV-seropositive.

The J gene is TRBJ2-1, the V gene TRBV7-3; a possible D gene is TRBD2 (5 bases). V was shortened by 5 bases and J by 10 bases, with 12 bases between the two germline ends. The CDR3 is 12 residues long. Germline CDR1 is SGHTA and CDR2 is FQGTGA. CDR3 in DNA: TGTGCCAGCAGCCCTGGAGACTACGAGCAGTTCTTC. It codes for CASSPGDYEQFF.

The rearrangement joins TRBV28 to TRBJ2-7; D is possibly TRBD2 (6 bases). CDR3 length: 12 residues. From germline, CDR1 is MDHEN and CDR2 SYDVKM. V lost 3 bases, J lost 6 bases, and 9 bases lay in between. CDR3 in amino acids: CASSFQGGEQYF. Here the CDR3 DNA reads TGTGCCAGCAGTTTTCAGGGAGGCGAGCAGTACTTC.

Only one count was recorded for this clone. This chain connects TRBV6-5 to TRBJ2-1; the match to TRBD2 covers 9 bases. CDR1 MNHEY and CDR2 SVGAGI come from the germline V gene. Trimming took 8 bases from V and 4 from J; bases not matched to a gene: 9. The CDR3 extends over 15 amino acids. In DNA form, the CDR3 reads TGTGCCAGCGCCCAGAGCGGGGGGATATACAATGAGCAGTTCTTC. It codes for CASAQSGGIYNEQFF.

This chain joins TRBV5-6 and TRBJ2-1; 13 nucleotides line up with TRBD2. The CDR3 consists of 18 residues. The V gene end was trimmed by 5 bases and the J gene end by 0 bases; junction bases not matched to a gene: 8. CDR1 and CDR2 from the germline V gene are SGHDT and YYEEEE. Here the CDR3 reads CASSGKLAGGISYNEQFF. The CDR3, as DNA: TGTGCCAGCAGTGGGAAACTAGCGGGAGGGATCTCCTACAATGAGCAGTTCTTC.

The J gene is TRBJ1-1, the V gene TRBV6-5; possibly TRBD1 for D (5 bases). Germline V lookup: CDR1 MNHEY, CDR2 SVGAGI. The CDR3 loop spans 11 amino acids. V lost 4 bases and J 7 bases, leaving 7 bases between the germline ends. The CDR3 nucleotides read TGTGCCAGCAGTTCGACAGTTGAAGCTTTCTTT. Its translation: CASSSTVEAFF.

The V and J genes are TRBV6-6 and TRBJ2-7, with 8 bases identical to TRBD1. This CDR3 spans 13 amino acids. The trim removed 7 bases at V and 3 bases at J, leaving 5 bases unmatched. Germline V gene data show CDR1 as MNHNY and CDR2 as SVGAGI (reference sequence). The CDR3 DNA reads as TGTGCCAGCACCCACGGGACAGGCTACGAGCAGTACTTC. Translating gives CASTHGTGYEQYF.

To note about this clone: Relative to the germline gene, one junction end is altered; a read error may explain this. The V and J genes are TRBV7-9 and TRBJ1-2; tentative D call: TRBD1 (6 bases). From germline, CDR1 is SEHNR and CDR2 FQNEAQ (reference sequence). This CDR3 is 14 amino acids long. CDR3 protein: CSSSLDSHTRGYTF. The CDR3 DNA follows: TGTTCCAGCAGCTTGGACAGCCATACTAGGGGCTACACCTTC.